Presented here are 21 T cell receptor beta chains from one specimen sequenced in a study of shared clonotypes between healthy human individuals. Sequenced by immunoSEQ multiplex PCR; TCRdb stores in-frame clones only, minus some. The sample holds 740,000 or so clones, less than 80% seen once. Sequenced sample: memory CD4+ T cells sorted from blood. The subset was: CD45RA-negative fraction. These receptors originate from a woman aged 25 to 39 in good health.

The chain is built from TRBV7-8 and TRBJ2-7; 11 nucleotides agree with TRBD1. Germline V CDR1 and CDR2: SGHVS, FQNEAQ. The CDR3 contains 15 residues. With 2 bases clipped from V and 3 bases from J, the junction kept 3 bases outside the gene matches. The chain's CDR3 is CASSLRTGGVYEQYF. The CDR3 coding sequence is TGTGCCAGCAGCTTACGGACAGGGGGCGTCTACGAGCAGTACTTC.

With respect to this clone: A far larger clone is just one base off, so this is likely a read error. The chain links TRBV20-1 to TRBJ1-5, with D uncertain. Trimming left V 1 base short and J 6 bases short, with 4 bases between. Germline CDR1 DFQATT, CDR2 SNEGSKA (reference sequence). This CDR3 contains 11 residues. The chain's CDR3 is CSARGGQPQHF. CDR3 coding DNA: TGCAGTGCTAGAGGGGGTCAGCCCCAGCATTTT.

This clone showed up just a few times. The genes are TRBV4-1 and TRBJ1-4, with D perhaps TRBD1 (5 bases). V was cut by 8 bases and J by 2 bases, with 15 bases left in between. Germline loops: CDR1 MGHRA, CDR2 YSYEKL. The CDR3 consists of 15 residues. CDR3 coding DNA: TGCGCCAGCGGGGACCTAGGAGCCACTAATGAAAAACTGTTTTTT. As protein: CASGDLGATNEKLFF.

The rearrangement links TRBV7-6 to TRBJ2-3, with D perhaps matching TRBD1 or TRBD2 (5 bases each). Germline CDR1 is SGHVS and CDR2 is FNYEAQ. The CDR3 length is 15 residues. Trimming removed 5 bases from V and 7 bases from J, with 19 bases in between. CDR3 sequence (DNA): TGTGCCAGCAGCCTCGGGACCGGGGATCGACATACGCAGTATTTT. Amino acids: CASSLGTGDRHTQYF.

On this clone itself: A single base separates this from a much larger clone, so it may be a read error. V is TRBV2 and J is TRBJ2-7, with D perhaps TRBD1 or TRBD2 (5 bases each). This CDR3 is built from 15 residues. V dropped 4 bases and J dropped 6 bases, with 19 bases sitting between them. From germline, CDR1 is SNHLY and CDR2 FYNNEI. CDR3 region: CASSGEGQGRSEQYF. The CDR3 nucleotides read TGTGCCAGCAGTGGAGAAGGGCAGGGACGATCCGAGCAGTACTTC.

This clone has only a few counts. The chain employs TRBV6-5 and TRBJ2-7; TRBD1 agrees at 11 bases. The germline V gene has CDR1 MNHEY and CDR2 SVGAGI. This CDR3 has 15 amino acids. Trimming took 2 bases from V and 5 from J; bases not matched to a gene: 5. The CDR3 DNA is TGTGCCAGCAGTTACCACGGACAGGGGGCTAACGAGCAGTACTTC. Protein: CASSYHGQGANEQYF.

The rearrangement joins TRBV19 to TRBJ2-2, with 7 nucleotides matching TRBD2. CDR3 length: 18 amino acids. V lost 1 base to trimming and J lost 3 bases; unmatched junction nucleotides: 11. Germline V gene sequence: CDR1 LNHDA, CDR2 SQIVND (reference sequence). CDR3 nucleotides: TGTGCCAGTAGTATAGGGAGCGGGGCGACGAGAGACACCGGGGAGCTGTTTTTT. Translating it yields CASSIGSGATRDTGELFF.

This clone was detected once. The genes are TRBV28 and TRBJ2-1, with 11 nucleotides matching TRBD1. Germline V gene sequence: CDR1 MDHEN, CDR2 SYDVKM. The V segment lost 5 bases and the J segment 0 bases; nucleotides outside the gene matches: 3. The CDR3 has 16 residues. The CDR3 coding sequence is TGTGCCAGCAGTGGACAGGGGGCCGGCTCCTACAATGAGCAGTTCTTC. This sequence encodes CASSGQGAGSYNEQFF.

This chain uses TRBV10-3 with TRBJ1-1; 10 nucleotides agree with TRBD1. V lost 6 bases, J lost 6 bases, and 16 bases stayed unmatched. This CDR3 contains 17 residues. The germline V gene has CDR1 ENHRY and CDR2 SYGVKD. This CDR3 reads CAISGTGVGQITSEAFF. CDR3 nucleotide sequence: TGTGCCATCAGCGGGACAGGGGTGGGCCAAATTACATCTGAAGCTTTCTTT.

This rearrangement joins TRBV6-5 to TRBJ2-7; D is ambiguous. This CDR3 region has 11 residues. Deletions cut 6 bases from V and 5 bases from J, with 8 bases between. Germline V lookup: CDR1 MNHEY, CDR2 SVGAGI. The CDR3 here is CASSRAHEQYF. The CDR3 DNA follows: TGTGCCAGCAGCCGAGCTCACGAGCAGTACTTC.

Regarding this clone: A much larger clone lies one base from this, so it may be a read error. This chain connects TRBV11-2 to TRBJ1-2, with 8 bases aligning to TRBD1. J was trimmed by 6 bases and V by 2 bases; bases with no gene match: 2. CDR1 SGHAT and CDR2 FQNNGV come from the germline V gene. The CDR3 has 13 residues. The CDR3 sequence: CASSLQGADGYTF. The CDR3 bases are TGTGCCAGCAGCTTACAGGGGGCTGATGGCTACACCTTC.

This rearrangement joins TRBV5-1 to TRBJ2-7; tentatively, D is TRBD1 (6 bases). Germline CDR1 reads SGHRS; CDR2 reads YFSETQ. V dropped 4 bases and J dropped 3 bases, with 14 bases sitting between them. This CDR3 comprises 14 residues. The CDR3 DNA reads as TGCGCCAGCAGCGAACAGGGCCCTGACTACGAGCAGTACTTC. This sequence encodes CASSEQGPDYEQYF.

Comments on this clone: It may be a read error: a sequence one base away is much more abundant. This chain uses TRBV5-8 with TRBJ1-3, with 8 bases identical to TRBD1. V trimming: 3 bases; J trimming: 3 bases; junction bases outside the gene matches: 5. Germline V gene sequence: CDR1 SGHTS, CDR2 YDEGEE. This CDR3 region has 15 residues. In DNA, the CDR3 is TGTGCCAGCAGCTCAGGACAGGGATATGGAAACACCATATATTTT. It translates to CASSSGQGYGNTIYF.

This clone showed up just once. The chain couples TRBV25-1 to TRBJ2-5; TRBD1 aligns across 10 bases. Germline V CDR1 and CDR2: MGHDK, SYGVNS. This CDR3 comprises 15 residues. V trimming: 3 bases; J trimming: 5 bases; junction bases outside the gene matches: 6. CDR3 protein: CASSDPGQGTETQYF. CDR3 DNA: TGTGCCAGCAGTGATCCGGGACAGGGGACGGAGACCCAGTACTTC. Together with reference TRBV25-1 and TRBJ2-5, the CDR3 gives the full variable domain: EADIYQTPRYLVIGTGKKITLECSQTMGHDKMYWYQQDPGMELHLIHYSYGVNSTEKGDLSSESTVSRIRTEHFPLTLESARPSHTSQYLCASSDPGQGTETQYFGPGTRLLVL.

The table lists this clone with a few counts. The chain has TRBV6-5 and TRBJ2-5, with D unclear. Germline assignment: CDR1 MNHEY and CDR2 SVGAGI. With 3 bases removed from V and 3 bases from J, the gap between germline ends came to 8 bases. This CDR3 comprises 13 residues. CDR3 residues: CASSYHTKETQYF. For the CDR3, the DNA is TGTGCCAGCAGTTATCACACAAAAGAGACCCAGTACTTC.

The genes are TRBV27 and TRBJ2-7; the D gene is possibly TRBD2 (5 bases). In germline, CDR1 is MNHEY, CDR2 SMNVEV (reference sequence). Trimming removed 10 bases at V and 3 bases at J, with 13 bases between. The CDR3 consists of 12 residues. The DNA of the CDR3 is TGTGCCACGCGGCGGGCAGTCTACGAGCAGTACTTC. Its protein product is CATRRAVYEQYF.

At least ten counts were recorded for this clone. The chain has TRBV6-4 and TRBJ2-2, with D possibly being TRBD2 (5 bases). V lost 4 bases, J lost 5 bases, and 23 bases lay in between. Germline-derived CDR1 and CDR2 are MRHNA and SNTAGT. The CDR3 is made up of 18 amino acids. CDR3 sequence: CASSGSLLGADETGELFF. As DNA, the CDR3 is TGTGCCAGCAGTGGCTCCCTTCTAGGAGCGGATGAGACCGGGGAGCTGTTTTTT.

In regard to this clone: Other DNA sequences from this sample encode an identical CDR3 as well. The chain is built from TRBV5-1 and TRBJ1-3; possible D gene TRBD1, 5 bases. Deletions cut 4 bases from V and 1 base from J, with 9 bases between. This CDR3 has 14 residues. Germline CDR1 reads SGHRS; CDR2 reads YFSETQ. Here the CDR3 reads CASSAGTSGNTIYF. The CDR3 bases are TGCGCCAGCAGCGCGGGGACTTCTGGAAACACCATATATTTT.

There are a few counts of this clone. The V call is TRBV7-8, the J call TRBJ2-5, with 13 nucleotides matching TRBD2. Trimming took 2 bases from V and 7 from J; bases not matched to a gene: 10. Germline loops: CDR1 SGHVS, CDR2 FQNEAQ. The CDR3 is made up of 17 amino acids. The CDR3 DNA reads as TGTGCCAGCAGCTTATTTGGACTAGCGGGAGTTCCAGGGACCCAGTACTTC. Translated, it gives CASSLFGLAGVPGTQYF.

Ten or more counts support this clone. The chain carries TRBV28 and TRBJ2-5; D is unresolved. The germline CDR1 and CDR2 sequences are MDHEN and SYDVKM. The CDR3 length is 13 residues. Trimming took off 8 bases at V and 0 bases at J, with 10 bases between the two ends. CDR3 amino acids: CASCGVDQETQYF. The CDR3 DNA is TGTGCCAGCTGTGGCGTAGACCAAGAGACCCAGTACTTC.

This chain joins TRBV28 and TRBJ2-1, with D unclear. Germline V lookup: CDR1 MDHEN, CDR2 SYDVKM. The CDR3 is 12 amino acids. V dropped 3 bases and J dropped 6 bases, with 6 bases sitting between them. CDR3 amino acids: CASSFAVNEQFF. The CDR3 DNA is TGTGCCAGCAGTTTTGCCGTCAATGAGCAGTTCTTC.